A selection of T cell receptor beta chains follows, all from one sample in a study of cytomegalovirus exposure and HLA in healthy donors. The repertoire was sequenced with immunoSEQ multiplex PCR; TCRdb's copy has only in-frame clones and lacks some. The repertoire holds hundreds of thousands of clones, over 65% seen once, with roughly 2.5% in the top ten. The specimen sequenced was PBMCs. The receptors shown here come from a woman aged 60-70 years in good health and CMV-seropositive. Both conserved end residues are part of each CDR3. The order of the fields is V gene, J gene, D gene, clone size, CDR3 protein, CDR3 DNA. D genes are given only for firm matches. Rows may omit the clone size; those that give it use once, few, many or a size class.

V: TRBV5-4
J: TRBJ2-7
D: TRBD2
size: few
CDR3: CASSSGTSGTYEQYF
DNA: TGTGCCAGCAGCAGCGGGACTAGCGGAACCTACGAGCAGTACTTC

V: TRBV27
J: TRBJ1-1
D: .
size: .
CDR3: CASMSSGGTEAFF
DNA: TGTGCCAGCATGTCATCTGGGGGGACTGAAGCTTTCTTT

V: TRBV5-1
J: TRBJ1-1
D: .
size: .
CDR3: CASSPTGANTEAFF
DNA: TGCGCCAGCAGTCCGACAGGCGCGAACACTGAAGCTTTCTTT

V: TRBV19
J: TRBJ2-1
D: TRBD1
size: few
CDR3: CASSIDRGGHSYNEQFF
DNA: TGTGCCAGTAGTATCGACAGGGGGGGTCACTCCTACAATGAGCAGTTCTTC

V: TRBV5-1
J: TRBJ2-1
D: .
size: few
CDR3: CASSLSFGPVYNEQFF
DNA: TGCGCCAGCAGCTTGAGTTTTGGGCCAGTCTACAATGAGCAGTTCTTC

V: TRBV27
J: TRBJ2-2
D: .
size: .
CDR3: CASSLVGMNTGELFF
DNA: TGTGCCAGCAGTTTAGTCGGGATGAACACCGGGGAGCTGTTTTTT

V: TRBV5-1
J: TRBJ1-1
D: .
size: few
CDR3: CASSYTAFNTEAFF
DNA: TGCGCCAGCAGCTATACAGCCTTCAACACTGAAGCTTTCTTT

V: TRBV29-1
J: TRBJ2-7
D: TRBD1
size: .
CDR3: CSVNRGDHEQYF
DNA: TGCAGCGTTAACAGGGGTGACCACGAGCAGTACTTC

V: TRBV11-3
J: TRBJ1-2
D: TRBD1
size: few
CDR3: CASSLDPIPLTGPNYGYTF
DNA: TGTGCCAGCAGCTTAGATCCCATCCCTTTGACAGGGCCTAACTATGGCTACACCTTC

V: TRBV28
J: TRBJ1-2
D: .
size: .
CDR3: CASRLTGQYGYTF
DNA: TGTGCCAGCAGGTTAACAGGGCAGTATGGCTACACCTTC

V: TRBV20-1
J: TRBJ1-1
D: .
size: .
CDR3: CSARGGGGAFF
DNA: TGCAGTGCTAGAGGGGGCGGGGGGGCTTTCTTT

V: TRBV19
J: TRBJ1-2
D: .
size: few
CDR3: CASSAQINYGYTF
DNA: TGTGCCAGTAGTGCTCAGATAAACTATGGCTACACCTTC